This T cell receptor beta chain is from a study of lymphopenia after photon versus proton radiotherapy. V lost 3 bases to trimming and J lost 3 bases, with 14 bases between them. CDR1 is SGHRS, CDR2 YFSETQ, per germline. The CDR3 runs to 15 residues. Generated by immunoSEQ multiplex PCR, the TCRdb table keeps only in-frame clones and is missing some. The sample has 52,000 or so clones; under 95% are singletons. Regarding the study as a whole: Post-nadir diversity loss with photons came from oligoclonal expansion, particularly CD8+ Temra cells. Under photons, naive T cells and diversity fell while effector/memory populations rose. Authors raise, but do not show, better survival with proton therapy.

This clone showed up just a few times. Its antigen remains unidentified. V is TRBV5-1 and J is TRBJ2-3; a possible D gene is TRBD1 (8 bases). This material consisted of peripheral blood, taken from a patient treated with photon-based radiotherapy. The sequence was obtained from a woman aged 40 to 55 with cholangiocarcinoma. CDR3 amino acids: CASSWVQGGTDTQYF. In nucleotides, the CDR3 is TGCGCCAGCAGCTGGGTACAGGGGGGGACAGATACGCAGTATTTT.